The subject of this entry is one TCR beta chain. Its antigen remains unknown. Profiled with immunoSEQ multiplex PCR; TCRdb holds only in-frame clones, not every one. The table lists about 88,000 clones, about 80% of them singletons. The sample is drawn from a study of a mutant IDH1 vaccine in newly diagnosed glioma. Study-wide context: Of treated patients, roughly 62% were men and about 38% women, averaging 40.4 years. Patients previously underwent radiotherapy, temozolomide, or both, and most underwent both. Study results and limitations: Pseudoprogression seemingly bore no relation to changes in top peripheral T cell clonotypes.

V was cut by 0 bases and J by 0 bases, with 9 bases left in between. Germline CDR1 SGHVS, CDR2 FQNEAQ. CDR3 length: 16 residues. The time point was: baseline, week 1 (first vaccination visit). As to treatment: pre-vaccination baseline after standard-of-care therapy. The astrocytomas were IDH1-mutant, ATRX-negative, and WHO grade 3 or 4. This sequence joins TRBV7-8 and TRBJ1-3; the D is unclear. The sample consisted of PBMCs, taken from a glioma patient treated with radiotherapy, temozolomide or both. This sequence was found in a man aged 35 to 55 with glioma. Some clones in this sample may be carry-over from other donors' samples. The CDR3 reads CASSLATINSGNTIYF. The CDR3 nucleotides are TGTGCCAGCAGCTTAGCCACCATAAACTCTGGAAACACCATATATTTT.